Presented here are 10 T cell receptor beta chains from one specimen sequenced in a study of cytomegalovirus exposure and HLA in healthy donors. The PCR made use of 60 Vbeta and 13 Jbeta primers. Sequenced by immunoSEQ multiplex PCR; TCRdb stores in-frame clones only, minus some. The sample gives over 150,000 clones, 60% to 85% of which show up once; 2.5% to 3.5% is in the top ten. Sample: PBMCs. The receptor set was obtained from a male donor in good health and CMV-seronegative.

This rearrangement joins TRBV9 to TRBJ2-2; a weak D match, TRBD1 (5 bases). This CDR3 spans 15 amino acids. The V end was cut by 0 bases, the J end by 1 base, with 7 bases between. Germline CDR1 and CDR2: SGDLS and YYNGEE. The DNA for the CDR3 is TGTGCCAGCAGCGTAGAGGGGCGGAACACCGGGGAGCTGTTTTTT. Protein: CASSVEGRNTGELFF.

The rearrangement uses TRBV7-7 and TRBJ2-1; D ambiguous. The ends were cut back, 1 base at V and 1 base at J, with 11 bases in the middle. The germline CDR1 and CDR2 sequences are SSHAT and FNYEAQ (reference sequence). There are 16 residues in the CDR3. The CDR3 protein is CASSLDSPRSYNEQFF. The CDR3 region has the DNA TGTGCCAGCAGCTTAGACTCCCCGCGATCCTACAATGAGCAGTTCTTC.

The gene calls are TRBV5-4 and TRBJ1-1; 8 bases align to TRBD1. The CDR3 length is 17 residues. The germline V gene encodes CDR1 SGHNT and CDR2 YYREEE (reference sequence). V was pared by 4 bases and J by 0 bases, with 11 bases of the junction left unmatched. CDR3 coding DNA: TGTGCCAGCAGCCCGTACCCCAGGGGGCCTCTGAACACTGAAGCTTTCTTT. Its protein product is CASSPYPRGPLNTEAFF. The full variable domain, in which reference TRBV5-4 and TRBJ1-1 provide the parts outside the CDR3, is ETGVTQSPTHLIKTRGQQVTLRCSSQSGHNTVSWYQQALGQGPQFIFQYYREEENGRGNFPPRFSGLQFPNYSSELNVNALELDDSALYLCASSPYPRGPLNTEAFFGQGTRLTVV.

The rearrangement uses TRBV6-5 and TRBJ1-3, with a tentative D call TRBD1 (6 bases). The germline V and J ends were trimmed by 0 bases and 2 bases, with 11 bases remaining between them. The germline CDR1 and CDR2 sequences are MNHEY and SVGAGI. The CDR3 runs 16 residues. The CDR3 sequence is CASSYSGGPAGNTIYF. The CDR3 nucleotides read TGTGCCAGCAGTTACTCGGGGGGGCCGGCTGGAAACACCATATATTTT.

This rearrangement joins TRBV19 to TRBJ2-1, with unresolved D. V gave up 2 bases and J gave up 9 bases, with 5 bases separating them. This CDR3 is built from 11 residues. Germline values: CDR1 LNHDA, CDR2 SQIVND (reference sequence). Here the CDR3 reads CASSITSEQFF. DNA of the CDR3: TGTGCCAGTAGTATAACCAGTGAGCAGTTCTTC. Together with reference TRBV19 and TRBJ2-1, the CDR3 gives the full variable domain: DGGITQSPKYLFRKEGQNVTLSCEQNLNHDAMYWYRQDPGQGLRLIYYSQIVNDFQKGDIAEGYSVSREKKESFPLTVTSAQKNPTAFYLCASSITSEQFFGPGTRLTVL.

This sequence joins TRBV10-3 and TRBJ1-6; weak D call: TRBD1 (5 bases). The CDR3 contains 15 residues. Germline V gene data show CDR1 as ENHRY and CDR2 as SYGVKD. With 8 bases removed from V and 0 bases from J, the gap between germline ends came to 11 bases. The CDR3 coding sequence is TGTGCCATCGGCCGGGGGAGCTCCTATAATTCACCCCTCCACTTT. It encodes CAIGRGSSYNSPLHF.

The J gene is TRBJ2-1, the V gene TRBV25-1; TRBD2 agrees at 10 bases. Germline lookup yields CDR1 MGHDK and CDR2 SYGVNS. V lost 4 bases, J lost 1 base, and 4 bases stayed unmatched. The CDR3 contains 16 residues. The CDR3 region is CASSGASGSSYNEQFF. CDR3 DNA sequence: TGTGCCAGCAGTGGGGCTAGCGGGAGTTCCTACAATGAGCAGTTCTTC.

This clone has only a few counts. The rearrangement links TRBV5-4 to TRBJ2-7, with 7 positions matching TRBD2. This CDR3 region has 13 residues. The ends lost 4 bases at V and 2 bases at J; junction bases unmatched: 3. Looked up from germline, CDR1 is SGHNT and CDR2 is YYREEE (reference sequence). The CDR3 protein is CASSRDYTYEQYF. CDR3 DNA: TGTGCCAGCAGCCGGGACTATACCTACGAGCAGTACTTC.

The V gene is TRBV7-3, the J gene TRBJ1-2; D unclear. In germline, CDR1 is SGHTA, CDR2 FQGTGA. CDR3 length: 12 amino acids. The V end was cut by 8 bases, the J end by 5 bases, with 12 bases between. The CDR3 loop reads CASGDSYYGYTF. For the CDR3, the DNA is TGTGCCAGCGGAGATAGTTATTATGGCTACACCTTC.

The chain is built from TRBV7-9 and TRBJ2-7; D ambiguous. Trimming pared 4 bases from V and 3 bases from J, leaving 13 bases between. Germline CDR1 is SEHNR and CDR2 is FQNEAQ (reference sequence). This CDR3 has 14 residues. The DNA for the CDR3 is TGTGCCAGCAGCTCCTCGGGTAGCCTCTACGAGCAGTACTTC. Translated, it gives CASSSSGSLYEQYF.